The entry below gives a single TCR beta chain sequence along with its context. This sample is part of a study of technical replicates of blood from several donors. V shed 0 bases and J 3 bases; nucleotides not matched to a gene: 16. The CDR3 sequence is 20 residues long. Only in-frame clones appear in the TCRdb table, and some are missing; sequencing was by immunoSEQ multiplex PCR. The data show 67,000 or so clones, nearly 97% seen once. The clonotype comes from a human donor in good health. The V gene is TRBV23-1, the J gene TRBJ2-5; 10 nucleotides match TRBD1. TRBV23-1 is annotated as an ORF whose role is uncertain. The sample consisted of T cells isolated from PBMCs. This CDR3 is CASSQSRRAGQGRWEETQYF. The CDR3 DNA reads as TGCGCCAGCAGTCAATCCAGAAGGGCGGGACAGGGGAGGTGGGAAGAGACCCAGTACTTC.